This TCR beta chain originates from a study of post-analysis software for immune sequencing data. The study, taken as a whole, reports: The study found TRBV5-6, TRBV5-1 and TRBV20-1 among about five TRBV segments more frequent in patients than controls.

Unique molecular identifiers were built into the TCR beta cDNA libraries. Each CDR3 protein is one row after TCRdb ran MiXCR on the PCR reads. The data contain 650,000 to 850,000 distinct CDR3 sequences, about 53% of them seen just once; the ten biggest clones take up 4.6%. To note about this clonotype: Its antigen is unknown.

CDR3 length: 16 amino acids. Germline V gene data show CDR1 as MNHNY and CDR2 as SVGAGI (reference sequence). V lost 2 bases to trimming and J lost 3 bases; unmatched junction nucleotides: 8. V is TRBV6-6 and J is TRBJ2-7, with TRBD2 identical over 9 bases. Source material: blood. The sequence was obtained from a girl aged 5-17 years with multiple sclerosis. CDR3 sequence reads: CASSYPVSGGDYEQYF. The CDR3 DNA is TGTGCCAGCAGTTACCCTGTTAGCGGGGGAGACTACGAGCAGTACTTC.